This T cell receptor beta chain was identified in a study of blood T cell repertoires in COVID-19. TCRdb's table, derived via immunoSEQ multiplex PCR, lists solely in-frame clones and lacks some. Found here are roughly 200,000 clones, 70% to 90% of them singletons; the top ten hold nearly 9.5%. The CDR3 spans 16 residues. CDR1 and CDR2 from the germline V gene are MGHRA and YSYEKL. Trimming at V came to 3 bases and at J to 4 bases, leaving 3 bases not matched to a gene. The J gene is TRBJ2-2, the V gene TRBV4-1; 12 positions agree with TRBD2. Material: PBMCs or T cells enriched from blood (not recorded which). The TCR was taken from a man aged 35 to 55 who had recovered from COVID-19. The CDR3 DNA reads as TGCGCCAGCAGCCAGGGGGGACTAGCGGGCACCGGGGAGCTGTTTTTT. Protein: CASSQGGLAGTGELFF.